This T cell receptor beta chain was observed in a study of blood T cell repertoires in COVID-19 (dated by TCRdb to 2020 to 2022). With regard to the full study: Samples covering the acute and convalescent phases of COVID-19 were provided by collaborators in the United States, Italy and Spain. The dataset comprised deeply sampled blood TCRbeta repertoires from subjects exposed to, actively infected with, or recovered from COVID-19. Where HLA class I and class II types were available, the types were taken from metadata supplied by the sample provider, not from assay-based typing. Samples were obtained from the ongoing ImmuneRACE study (first 160 participants) and from about 1,300 subjects provided by 6 global collaborators. The sample metadata nearly always contained a de-identified subject ID, COVID-19 status, age in years and sex. The repertoires were released in a freely available public database intended as a resource for research on the immune response to SARS-CoV-2. The prospective study material was composed of cDNA or gDNA derived from T cells, B-cell-depleted T cells, or PBMCs. Overall study results and their limits: The quantity of clinical and demographic metadata differed by source and by participant and was supplied without curation.

Spanning cysteine to phenylalanine, the CDR3 consists of 15 amino acids. The read is trimmed to its CDR3 DNA, 45 bases read in frame from base 1. V loses 2 bases, J loses 4 bases, and the germline ends lie 14 bases apart. The germline V gene supplies CDR1 MDHEN and CDR2 SYDVKM. On this clone itself: What antigen it recognizes has not been identified. Nothing much larger sits one base from this clone, and base qualities are not available.

Collaborating institutions collected whole blood in K2EDTA tubes following their own protocols. For TCRbeta analysis, collaborator samples were shipped as frozen whole blood, as isolated PBMCs, or as DNA extracted from either sample type. TCRbeta CDR3 regions were amplified from genomic DNA using the immunoSEQ Assay, a bias-controlled multiplex PCR. The authors processed their data as follows. Within the assay, amplification of reference gene primers was used to estimate how many nucleated cells each sample contained. To quantify the absolute abundance of each unique TCRbeta CDR3 rearrangement, sequence reads were collapsed and filtered. For each sample, productive Simpson clonality was calculated as the square root of Simpson's diversity index across productive rearrangements. TCRdb mirrors the immuneACCESS table, restricted to in-frame sequences. Some clones are absent from its copies; in checked studies, under half trace to an unresolved V gene, and the reason for the others is unknown. Clone size and the V and J calls come from that table; the DNA yielded D and trimming. The sample contains more than 85,000 clones, 65% to 85% of them found a single time. About 23% of the sample lies in the top ten.

The receptor comes from a man older than 75 with active or convalescent COVID-19. Sequencing used peripheral blood. The chain employs TRBV28 and TRBJ1-2; the D segment cannot be called with confidence. The DNA sequence follows: TGTGCCAGCAGTTTACTAGGCCCGGCTGGCTATGGCTACACCTTC. Translation gives CASSLLGPAGYGYTF.